One sample yielded the 30 T cell receptor beta chains listed below, sequenced in a study of CD8+ T cells in alopecia areata. It was cDNA, reverse transcribed from extracted RNA, that served as the sequencing template. Profiled with immunoSEQ multiplex PCR; TCRdb holds only in-frame clones, not every one. The sample holds 150,000 or so clones; roughly 66% are singletons and the top ten take approximately 10%. The sample was CD8+ T cells sorted from blood, taken at week 0. Receptors were obtained from a human donor with alopecia areata.

The chain links TRBV29-1 to TRBJ2-3, with 8 bases identical to TRBD1. Germline lookup yields CDR1 SQVTM and CDR2 ANQGSEA. The CDR3 spans 16 residues. Trimming removed 1 base from V and 4 bases from J; junction bases left unmatched: 10. Written as DNA, the CDR3 is TGCAGCGTTGAAGGGGCAACAGGGGGATACTCAGATACGCAGTATTTT. This translates into CSVEGATGGYSDTQYF.

This clone was detected only a few times. The V and J genes are TRBV19 and TRBJ1-4, with a weak D call TRBD1 (5 bases). The CDR3 totals 11 residues. In germline, CDR1 is LNHDA, CDR2 SQIVND (reference sequence). Trimming left V 7 bases short and J 10 bases short, with 10 bases between. The CDR3 sequence is CASKAGGKLFF. The CDR3 nucleotides are TGTGCCAGTAAGGCGGGGGGAAAACTGTTTTTT.

There are a few counts of this clone. The rearrangement joins TRBV29-1 to TRBJ2-4, with 8 bases that match TRBD1. CDR1 and CDR2 (germline): SQVTM, ANQGSEA. This CDR3 is 13 amino acids long. The junction had 6 bases not matched to a gene; V was cut back by 5 bases and J by 6 bases. The CDR3 region is CSVSGGAGNIQYF. CDR3 nucleotides: TGCAGCGTTTCAGGGGGCGCTGGAAACATTCAGTACTTC.

Concerning this clone: Other DNA sequences from this sample encode an identical CDR3 as well. The chain links TRBV18 to TRBJ2-5; D possibly matches TRBD1 or TRBD2 (5 bases each). Germline V gives CDR1 KGHSH, CDR2 LQKENI. V shed 2 bases and J shed 3 bases, with 22 bases lying between them. The length of the CDR3 is 18 residues. Here the CDR3 reads CASSPVLNRGRQKETQYF. CDR3 bases: TGTGCCAGCTCACCAGTCCTCAACCGGGGCCGGCAGAAAGAGACCCAGTACTTC.

This clone was seen a few times. This chain links TRBV7-3 with TRBJ1-3, with a weak D call TRBD1 (6 bases). This CDR3 is 14 amino acids long. The V gene's germline CDR1 is SGHTA and CDR2 FQGTGA. The V gene lost 5 bases and the J gene lost 0 bases, with 8 bases spanning the gap. CDR3 sequence: CASSQGSSGNTIYF. CDR3 sequence (DNA): TGTGCCAGCAGCCAGGGGAGCTCTGGAAACACCATATATTTT.

In regard to this clone: One end of the junction is discordant with germline, which a read error may explain. The rearrangement links TRBV2 to TRBJ1-5; maybe TRBD1 (5 bases). Germline CDR1 is SNHLY and CDR2 is FYNNEI. CDR3 size: 14 residues. The CDR3 region is CVSTRGGEYQPQHF. CDR3 sequence (DNA): TGTGTCAGCACCCGGGGAGGGGAGTACCAGCCCCAGCATTTT. The whole variable domain, filled in from reference TRBV2 and TRBJ1-5, reads EPEVTQTPSHQVTQMGQEVILRCVPISNHLYFYWYRQILGQKVEFLVSFYNNEISEKSEIFDDQFSVERPDGSNFTLKIRSTKLEDSAMYFCVSTRGGEYQPQHFGDGTRLSIL.

The V call is TRBV6-4, the J call TRBJ1-6; D may be TRBD1 (5 bases). The V end lost 3 bases, the J end lost 6 bases, and 6 bases lay between the germline ends. The CDR3 loop spans 13 amino acids. Germline CDR1 reads MRHNA; CDR2 reads SNTAGT. CDR3 in DNA: TGTGCCAGCAGTGAGGACATTAATTCACCCCTCCACTTT. This codes for CASSEDINSPLHF.

The chain employs TRBV2 and TRBJ2-5; D unclear. Trimming removed 6 bases at V and 4 bases at J, with 12 bases between. Germline values: CDR1 SNHLY, CDR2 FYNNEI. The CDR3 spans 13 residues. The CDR3 region has the DNA TGTGCCAGCAGCCGGTCCGAACTAGAGACCCAGTACTTC. This gives the protein CASSRSELETQYF.

The DNA for the CDR3 is TGTGCCTGTTTTTTGACAGTTAGCAATCAGCCCCAGCATTTT. This gives the protein CACFLTVSNQPQHF. J is TRBJ1-5 and V is TRBV30; tentatively, D is TRBD1 (5 bases). Germline CDR1 reads GTSNPN; CDR2 reads SVGIG (reference sequence). CDR3 length equals 14 residues. V lost 6 bases and J 0 bases, leaving 12 bases between the germline ends.

This chain uses TRBV30 with TRBJ2-5; D is unclear. The tail of the sequence fits TRBJ2-7 better, so the J call may be wrong. The CDR3 covers 14 residues. Per germline, CDR1 GTSNPN and CDR2 SVGIG (reference sequence). The DNA of the CDR3 is TGTGCCTGGAGTGTATCTGGCTTAACCTACGAGCAGTACTTC. It is translated as CAWSVSGLTYEQYF.

The chain is built from TRBV5-1 and TRBJ2-5, with D possibly TRBD2 on 6 matching bases. V was cut by 3 bases and J by 2 bases, with 17 bases left in between. The CDR3 is 16 residues long. From germline, CDR1 is SGHRS and CDR2 YFSETQ. The CDR3 sequence: CASSSPRDGPQETQYF. The CDR3 nucleotides are TGCGCCAGCAGCTCGCCGCGGGATGGACCTCAAGAGACCCAGTACTTC.

This chain connects TRBV19 to TRBJ2-7, with unresolved D. Trimming stripped 5 bases from V and 5 bases from J, with 16 bases between. Germline loops: CDR1 LNHDA, CDR2 SQIVND (reference sequence). The CDR3 is made up of 14 amino acids. The CDR3 here is CASSPAQGSDEQYF. CDR3 nucleotides: TGTGCCAGTAGTCCAGCCCAAGGGTCGGACGAGCAGTACTTC.

The chain combines TRBV30 with TRBJ2-1; D might be TRBD2 (5 bases). Germline V lookup: CDR1 GTSNPN, CDR2 SVGIG (reference sequence). The V and J ends lost 4 bases and 9 bases respectively, with 7 bases between them. The CDR3 consists of 10 residues. The CDR3 here is CAWKEVEQFF. The CDR3 region has the DNA TGTGCCTGGAAGGAGGTTGAGCAGTTCTTC.

This chain links TRBV4-1 with TRBJ2-3, with 9 bases that match TRBD1. There are 12 residues in the CDR3. Unmatched junction bases numbered 3, after V lost 4 bases and J lost 10 bases. The V gene's germline CDR1 is MGHRA and CDR2 YSYEKL. CDR3 sequence (DNA): TGCGCCAGCAGCCCGGGACAGGGTGCGCAGTATTTT. Translation: CASSPGQGAQYF.

The J gene is TRBJ2-3, the V gene TRBV15; D gene ambiguous. Germline V CDR1 and CDR2: LNHNV, YYDKDF (reference sequence). Trimming took off 0 bases at V and 6 bases at J, with 7 bases between the two ends. This CDR3 has 13 residues. CDR3 DNA sequence: TGTGCCACCAGCAGAGACGGCCACGATACGCAGTATTTT. Protein product: CATSRDGHDTQYF.

This clone has only a few counts. The chain links TRBV7-7 to TRBJ2-5, with 8 bases lining up with TRBD2. V lost 5 bases and J lost 5; bases outside the gene matches: 19. Germline-derived CDR1 and CDR2 are SSHAT and FNYEAQ (reference sequence). The CDR3 is 18 amino acids. CDR3 bases: TGTGCCAGCAGCGTAATTACCGCGCCGGGACTAGTGGGGGAGACCCAGTACTTC. It yields the protein CASSVITAPGLVGETQYF.

This chain connects TRBV19 to TRBJ1-2, with D perhaps matching TRBD1 (5 bases). V gave up 5 bases and J gave up 4 bases, with 8 bases separating them. The CDR3 has 12 residues. From germline, CDR1 is LNHDA and CDR2 SQIVND (reference sequence). The CDR3 here is CASSPGTYGYTF. The DNA of the CDR3 is TGTGCCAGTAGTCCCGGGACCTATGGCTACACCTTC.

This clone occurred once. The V gene is TRBV6-5, the J gene TRBJ1-2; D uncertain. Germline V gene data show CDR1 as MNHEY and CDR2 as SVGAGI. This CDR3 comprises 15 residues. The V gene lost 0 bases and the J gene lost 6 bases, with 14 bases spanning the gap. Here the CDR3 reads CASSYSRLPSDGYTF. In DNA form, the CDR3 reads TGTGCCAGCAGTTACTCGAGATTACCTAGCGATGGCTACACCTTC.

This clone was counted between two and nine times. The V and J genes are TRBV2 and TRBJ1-3; 7 nucleotides align to TRBD1. The V gene end was trimmed by 5 bases and the J gene end by 2 bases; junction bases not matched to a gene: 3. Per the germline V gene, CDR1 is SNHLY and CDR2 is FYNNEI. The CDR3 has 14 residues. The CDR3 region is CASSPDRAGNTIYF. The CDR3, as DNA: TGTGCCAGCAGTCCCGACAGGGCTGGAAACACCATATATTTT.

This chain links TRBV5-4 with TRBJ1-2; possible D gene TRBD1, 6 bases. Trimming pared 4 bases from V and 6 bases from J, leaving 22 bases between. Germline assignment: CDR1 SGHNT and CDR2 YYREEE (reference sequence). The CDR3 consists of 16 residues. The CDR3 loop reads CASSNLGGGGIDGYTF. In nucleotides, the CDR3 is TGTGCCAGCAGCAATCTCGGGGGAGGGGGAATTGATGGCTACACCTTC.

The chain is built from TRBV30 and TRBJ1-2; D is possibly TRBD1 (5 bases). The V end was cut by 4 bases, the J end by 2 bases, with 11 bases between. Germline lookup yields CDR1 GTSNPN and CDR2 SVGIG (reference sequence). The CDR3 has 13 amino acids. CDR3 sequence (DNA): TGTGCCTGGATTACTCGGGACAACTATGGCTACACCTTC. This codes for CAWITRDNYGYTF.

This clone was detected only once. This chain uses TRBV27 with TRBJ2-7; the match to TRBD2 covers 7 bases. This CDR3 comprises 15 residues. V gave up 5 bases and J gave up 0 bases; unmatched junction bases: 7. Germline assignment: CDR1 MNHEY and CDR2 SMNVEV (reference sequence). The DNA for the CDR3 is TGTGCCAGCAGTCGGCTAGCGGAGAGCTCCTACGAGCAGTACTTC. Translation gives CASSRLAESSYEQYF.

This rearrangement joins TRBV27 to TRBJ1-5, with no clear D. This CDR3 is built from 13 residues. Germline CDR1 and CDR2: MNHEY and SMNVEV (reference sequence). V was clipped by 7 bases and J by 0 bases, with 7 bases between them. The CDR3 bases are TGTGCCAGCAAGGACGGTAGCAATCAGCCCCAGCATTTT. This gives the protein CASKDGSNQPQHF.

The genes are TRBV14 and TRBJ2-1; no definite D call. Germline assignment: CDR1 SGHDN and CDR2 FVKESK. The CDR3 is 12 residues long. Trimming took 2 bases from V and 6 from J, leaving 5 bases between them. CDR3: CASSQISNEQFF. In nucleotides, the CDR3 is TGTGCCAGCAGCCAAATCAGCAATGAGCAGTTCTTC. The whole variable domain, filled in from reference TRBV14 and TRBJ2-1, reads EAGVTQFPSHSVIEKGQTVTLRCDPISGHDNLYWYRRVMGKEIKFLLHFVKESKQDESGMPNNRFLAERTGGTYSTLKVQPAELEDSGVYFCASSQISNEQFFGPGTRLTVL.

CDR3 amino acids: CASSPSWEGGASYGYTF. The CDR3 coding sequence is TGTGCCAGCAGCCCTAGCTGGGAGGGGGGCGCATCTTATGGCTACACCTTC. The V and J genes are TRBV7-9 and TRBJ1-2; the D gene is possibly TRBD1 (6 bases). There are 17 residues in the CDR3. Trimming cost V 5 bases and J 5 bases, with 24 bases left between them. Per germline, CDR1 SEHNR and CDR2 FQNEAQ (reference sequence).

V gene TRBV2 combines with J gene TRBJ2-3, with 8 bases fitting TRBD2. This CDR3 is built from 14 residues. Losses at the gene ends were 6 bases for V and 0 bases for J; bases not matched to a gene: 2. Germline CDR1 is SNHLY and CDR2 is FYNNEI. CDR3 protein: CASRGTRSTDTQYF. Here the CDR3 DNA reads TGTGCCAGCAGGGGGACTAGGAGCACAGATACGCAGTATTTT. The variable domain in full, completed from reference TRBV2 and TRBJ2-3, reads EPEVTQTPSHQVTQMGQEVILRCVPISNHLYFYWYRQILGQKVEFLVSFYNNEISEKSEIFDDQFSVERPDGSNFTLKIRSTKLEDSAMYFCASRGTRSTDTQYFGPGTRLTVL.

The rearrangement joins TRBV29-1 to TRBJ1-1, with D uncertain. The CDR3 runs to 13 residues. Trimming removed 3 bases from V and 1 base from J, with 9 bases in between. Germline-derived CDR1 and CDR2 are SQVTM and ANQGSEA. The CDR3 protein is CSVDEGENTEAFF. The CDR3 DNA reads as TGCAGCGTTGATGAGGGAGAGAACACTGAAGCTTTCTTT. The full variable domain, with the rest looked up from reference TRBV29-1 and TRBJ1-1, is SAVISQKPSRDICQRGTSLTIQCQVDSQVTMMFWYRQQPGQSLTLIATANQGSEATYESGFVIDKFPISRPNLTFSTLTVSNMSPEDSSIYLCSVDEGENTEAFFGQGTRLTVV.

The chain carries TRBV13 and TRBJ2-1, with no clear D. CDR3 length equals 15 residues. V was clipped by 0 bases and J by 4 bases, with 10 bases between them. CDR1 PRHDT and CDR2 FYEKMQ come from the germline V gene (reference sequence). This CDR3 is CASSLGATSYNEQFF. The CDR3 DNA reads as TGTGCCAGCAGCTTAGGTGCGACTTCATACAATGAGCAGTTCTTC.

This clone was observed a handful of times. The chain is built from TRBV14 and TRBJ2-1; D is unresolved. Germline V gives CDR1 SGHDN, CDR2 FVKESK. The CDR3 contains 13 residues. V was trimmed by 1 base and J by 2 bases, leaving 3 bases between them. CDR3 in amino acids: CASSQVTYNEQFF. CDR3 coding DNA: TGTGCCAGCAGCCAAGTCACCTACAATGAGCAGTTCTTC. The whole variable domain, filled in from reference TRBV14 and TRBJ2-1, reads EAGVTQFPSHSVIEKGQTVTLRCDPISGHDNLYWYRRVMGKEIKFLLHFVKESKQDESGMPNNRFLAERTGGTYSTLKVQPAELEDSGVYFCASSQVTYNEQFFGPGTRLTVL.

This clone turned up a few times. V usage is TRBV27 and J usage is TRBJ2-7, with 10 bases aligning to TRBD1. The germline V gene has CDR1 MNHEY and CDR2 SMNVEV (reference sequence). Germline trimming cut 7 bases from V and 2 bases from J; bases unmatched to any gene: 2. The CDR3 loop spans 13 amino acids. CDR3 sequence: CASTGQGAYEQYF. The DNA for the CDR3 is TGTGCCAGCACCGGACAGGGGGCCTACGAGCAGTACTTC.